The subject of this entry is one T cell receptor (beta chain). This sample is part of a study of blood T cell repertoires in COVID-19. Overall study context: Collection of acute and convalescent COVID-19 samples took place in the United States, Italy and Spain. The analysed material was cDNA or gDNA that came from T cells, B-cell-depleted T cells, or PBMCs.

Losses at the gene ends were 8 bases for V and 1 base for J; bases not matched to a gene: 4. Looked up from germline, CDR1 is SGHVS and CDR2 is FQNEAQ. The CDR3 covers 13 residues. In the original workflow: Nucleated cell counts were estimated from reference gene primer amplification. The method was immunoSEQ multiplex PCR; TCRdb's version includes in-frame clones alone and lacks a portion of them. The V and J calls and the clone size are those of that table, but D and trimming were determined from the DNA. The sample has tens of thousands of clones, less than 80% seen once. Sequences were obtained from peripheral blood. V and J are TRBV7-8 and TRBJ2-5, with TRBD1 matching 7 bases. This receptor was obtained from a man in his 60s with active or convalescent COVID-19. CDR3 DNA: TGTGCCAGCCTCGGACAGGTCCAAGAGACCCAGTACTTC. Its translation is CASLGQVQETQYF.